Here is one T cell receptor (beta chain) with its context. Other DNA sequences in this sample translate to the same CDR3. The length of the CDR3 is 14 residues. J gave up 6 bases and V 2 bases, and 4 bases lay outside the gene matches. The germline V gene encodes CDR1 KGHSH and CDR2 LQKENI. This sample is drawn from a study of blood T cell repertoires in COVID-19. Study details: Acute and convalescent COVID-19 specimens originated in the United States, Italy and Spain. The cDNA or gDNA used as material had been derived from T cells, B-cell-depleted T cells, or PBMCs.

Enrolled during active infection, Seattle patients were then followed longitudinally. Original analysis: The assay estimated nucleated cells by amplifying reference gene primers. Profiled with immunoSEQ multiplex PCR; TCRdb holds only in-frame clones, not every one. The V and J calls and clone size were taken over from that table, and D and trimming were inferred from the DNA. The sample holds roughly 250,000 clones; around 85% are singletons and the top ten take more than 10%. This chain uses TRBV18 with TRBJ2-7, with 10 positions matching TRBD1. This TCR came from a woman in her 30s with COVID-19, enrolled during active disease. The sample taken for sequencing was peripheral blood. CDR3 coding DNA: TGTGCCAGCTCACCAGGGACAGGGGTCGGCGAGCAGTACTTC. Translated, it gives CASSPGTGVGEQYF.